The TCR beta chain under discussion was sequenced for a study of radiotherapy plus CTLA-4 blockade in lung cancer. In the study overall: Across the patients, objective responses occurred in about 19%, and disease control in under 40%. Study results and caveats: There was expansion of tumor-derived TCR clones in blood after radiotherapy plus ipilimumab.

Focal radiation with ipilimumab CTLA-4 blockade was given to patients with chemo-refractory metastatic non-small-cell lung cancer. A remark on this clone: The antigen remains undetermined.

Measured with immunoSEQ multiplex PCR; TCRdb has only the in-frame clones, and not every one. The profile covers 90,000 to 100,000 clones, with roughly 80% appearing a single time and roughly 26% taken by the ten largest. The specimen comprised peripheral blood, sampled from a patient treated with radiotherapy plus ipilimumab. The receptor was isolated from a human donor with non-small cell lung cancer that progressed on radiotherapy plus ipilimumab.

CDR3 in DNA: TGCGCCAGCAGCTCCAGACAGGGGGTTTACGAGCAGTACTTC. It yields the protein CASSSRQGVYEQYF. The chain combines TRBV5-1 with TRBJ2-7, with 9 bases aligning to TRBD1. CDR3 length equals 14 residues. The germline CDR1 and CDR2 sequences are SGHRS and YFSETQ. V was pared by 3 bases and J by 4 bases, with 5 bases of the junction left unmatched.